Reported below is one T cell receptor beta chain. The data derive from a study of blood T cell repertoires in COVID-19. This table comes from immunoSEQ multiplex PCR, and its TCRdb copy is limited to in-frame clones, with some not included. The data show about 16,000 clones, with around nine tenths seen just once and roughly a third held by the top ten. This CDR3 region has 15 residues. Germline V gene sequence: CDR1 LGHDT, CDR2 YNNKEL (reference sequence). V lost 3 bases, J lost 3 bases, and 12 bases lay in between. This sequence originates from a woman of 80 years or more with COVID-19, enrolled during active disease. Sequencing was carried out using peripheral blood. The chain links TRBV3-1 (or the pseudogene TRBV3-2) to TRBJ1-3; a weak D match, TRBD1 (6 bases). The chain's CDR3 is CASSQMGANGNTIYF. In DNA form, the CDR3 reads TGTGCCAGCAGCCAGATGGGGGCAAATGGAAACACCATATATTTT.